This record looks at one T cell receptor (beta chain) sequence and its context. The specificity of this receptor is unknown. No qualities accompany the bases; no much larger clone lies one base away. Libraries were constructed by the immunoSEQ multiplex PCR assay. The multiplex PCR relied on a mix of 60 forward primers for TCR Vbeta segments and 13 reverse primers for TCR Jbeta segments. The CDR3 region of rearranged TCR beta genes was amplified from genomic DNA by a multiplex PCR assay. The amplified TCR beta libraries were sequenced on the Illumina HiSeq System as 87-base-pair reads. Per the authors' processing: A later analysis counted 75 million to 100 million unique TCR beta chains across the 666 repertoires, and some 11 million of these chains were shared by at least two donors. Raw reads were error-corrected and collapsed into unique sequences by a nearest-neighbor algorithm in which closely related sequences were merged to remove PCR and sequencing errors. To assign V, D and J gene segments, CDR3 sequences were aligned to IMGT reference sequences. For a sequence to be retained, a match of at least six nucleotides to both a V gene segment and a J gene segment was required. A rearrangement counted as productive if the CDR3 had no stop codons and remained in frame with V and J, and every other rearrangement counted as non-productive. Following IMGT convention, CDR3 was defined as the stretch from the second conserved V-encoded cysteine up to the conserved J-encoded phenylalanine. The earlier analysis of 550 to 650 of the donors excluded any sequence lacking an unambiguous match to a single V gene segment. An earlier analysis of 587 of the donors classified V segments as functional when productive rearrangements were above 56.7% and as segregating when the standard deviation between donors was above 5%. A statistical classification framework was built to diagnose cytomegalovirus status from the catalog of TCR beta chain sequences. A later analysis assigned V and J genes by comparing TCR nucleotide sequences with IMGT/GENE-DB human TR gene sequences. Using the TCRdist pipeline, a later analysis assigned CDR3 sequences along with most-parsimonious VDJ recombination scenarios. A later analysis defined each TCR beta chain by its CDR3 amino acid sequence plus V-gene family, and excluded reads lacking a unique V-gene family. In a later analysis, around 650 highly shared, low-generation-probability nucleotide sequences were removed to address suspected cross-contamination and a sequencing artifact. In a later analysis, a clonal expansion index was calculated for each public chain from normalized within-repertoire ranks of inferred template counts. A later analysis computed generation probabilities with a VDJ recombination model fitted to out-of-frame rearrangements, and checked the results against IGoR. A later analysis scored TCR-TCR, TCR-HLA and TCR-CMV co-occurrence with hypergeometric tests, applying a repertoire-size bias correction to TCR pairs. False discovery rates were estimated in a later analysis by permuting HLA or CMV assignments 20 times. A later analysis grouped co-occurring TCRs with DBSCAN, adding TCRdist sequence similarity when clustering within HLA-allele-positive subsets. Repertoires with fewer than 30,000 or more than 120,000 public chains were left out of co-occurrence clustering, as were five repertoires with anomalous nucleotide sharing. TCRdb's version of the immuneACCESS table is confined to in-frame rearrangements and falls short of the full clone set. An unresolved V gene accounts for under half of the shortfall where checked; the remainder is of unknown origin. V and J calls and clone size come straight from that table; D and trimming were deduced from the DNA. Counted in this sample were about 83,000 clones; about two thirds of them appeared once. More than 7% of the sample rests with the top ten.

This specimen belongs to a study of cytomegalovirus exposure and HLA in healthy donors (TCRdb year 2017). Study-wide context: An earlier analysis of 587 of the donors reported about 280 Gb of sequence data and 117 million unique TCR beta sequences obtained from about 170 million T cells. Around 300 gigabases of sequencing data and approximately 85 million unique TCR sequences were included in an early release covering about 700 HLA-typed donors. Of the roughly 400 genotyped donors, 80% to 90% were placed in the genetic ancestry cluster associated with self-reported Caucasian donors. The study aimed to test whether signatures of past pathogen exposure could be identified by cataloging public T cell receptors. The T cell repertoires of 670 or so subjects were profiled by immunosequencing and related to cytomegalovirus serostatus. Along with the approximately 700-subject first cohort, a separate validation cohort of over a hundred different subjects was used. High-throughput TCR immunosequencing, statistical association of individual TCRs with disease status, and machine learning were combined to predict cytomegalovirus infection status. A later analysis re-examined previously published TCR beta repertoires from roughly 650 donors and added high-resolution HLA genotyping to investigate patterns of TCR occurrence. Rather than drawing on any new phenotypic data, the later analysis identified candidate immune exposures from TCR beta sequences and the way those sequences occurred across donors. To decide whether each TCR beta V gene segment behaved as functional or pseudogenic, an earlier analysis of 587 of the donors relied on high-throughput TCR beta sequencing. Donor age, sex, ethnicity and CMV serostatus were compiled alongside the repertoire data. Genome-wide SNP genotypes for about three fifths of the roughly 700 donors were used in a later genetic analysis, which treated that subset as a discovery cohort. All discovery cohort repertoires had been generated on a single sequencing platform. Both class I and class II loci were covered by HLA typing, at four-digit resolution. The number of typed donors differed by locus: about 629-640 for A, B, C, DRB1 and DQB1; approximately 530 for DQA1; approximately 600 for DPA1; and around 470 for DPB1. Four to six DR-DQ haplotypes were handled as single units for association and clustering because linkage in the cohort was strong. On average, roughly 250,000 unique TCR beta nucleotide sequences were sequenced per donor among a few hundred genotyped donors of the cohort, with 15% to 20% of those sequences being non-productive. The paper as a whole reports these results and caveats: In this cohort, only TCR beta chains were sequenced, and detectable features were limited by the absence of alpha or paired-chain data. A total of about 180 TCR beta chains were listed by the study as associated with cytomegalovirus. Several of the top co-occurrence clusters appeared to be linked to parvovirus B19, influenza, CMV and Epstein-Barr virus, according to a later analysis. Immune exposure information for the cohort was limited to CMV serostatus. It was suggested by the authors that the approach could potentially be generalized to other disease states and immunological phenotypes. Presence/absence analyses assumed roughly uniform sequencing depth across donors, an assumption that may not hold. A group of highly shared sequence variants was considered likely to be a technical artifact of the sequencing pipeline. In an earlier analysis of 587 of the donors, most TCR beta V segments were observed in productive rearrangements about 90% or about 30% of the time, broadly matching IMGT annotations. Most CMV-associated TCR beta chains appeared to be HLA-restricted in a later analysis, and the HLA associations seemed to be driven largely by CMV exposure. When HLA alleles, especially DR and DQ, strongly co-occurred, TCR associations were difficult to assign to individual alleles. Most TCR sequences were seen in very few donors, while some public TCRs were found in many individuals. According to a later analysis, TCR association rates differed among HLA loci, with DRB1 alleles showing the most associated TCRs and HLA-C alleles showing the fewest. Because some donors lacked HLA typing at each locus, the association tests relied only on the typed subset. Compared with the roughly 670-donor mean, donors in an Asian-associated ancestry cluster had fewer N-insertions in productive TCRs, according to a later genetic analysis. Cytomegalovirus status was reported to be diagnosed by the classifier with high specificity and sensitivity in both the original and validation cohorts. In a later analysis, HLA-associated TCR beta chains were found to be more clonally expanded and to have lower generation probabilities than equally common non-associated chains. Correlated functional status among segregating V segments might reflect linkage disequilibrium, but an unknown experimental factor could not be ruled out. Over 15 rarely observed V segments, including chromosome 9 orphons, were excluded from the earlier analysis of a few hundred of the donors because counts were too low. In vitro tests confirmed that a few of the cytomegalovirus-associated TCR beta chains recognize cytomegalovirus antigens. V-gene and J-gene trimming of TCR beta chains was associated with a missense DCLRE1C variant in a later genetic analysis, and the association was replicated in an independent cohort. Some IMGT-functional V segments, including TRBV6-2 and TRBV6-3, could not be distinguished by the 87-base-pair reads and were therefore excluded. A further reported finding was that TCR beta sequences accurately predicted the HLA-A and HLA-B alleles for most subjects in the first cohort. At a false discovery rate of 0.05, a later analysis linked fewer than 20,000 TCR beta sequences to specific HLA alleles.

The cohort comprised 550 to 700 healthy bone marrow donors. At the time of sampling, every cohort member was nominally healthy, though immune exposures that went unrecorded were likely present. The donor tested CMV seronegative, placing the donor among the 352 seronegative members of the cohort. A peripheral blood sample was collected from each donor, and TCR beta sequencing was performed on peripheral blood mononuclear cells. Genomic DNA was extracted from the blood cell samples with the Qiagen DNeasy Blood Extraction Kit. Germline trimming amounts to 3 bases on V and 4 bases on J, with 3 as the count of junction bases outside the gene matches. Inclusive of the bounding cysteine and phenylalanine, the CDR3 is 15 residues long. Solely the CDR3 DNA is kept, with 45 bases framed from the first base. The germline V gene encodes CDR1 SGHRS and CDR2 YFSETQ.

This chain joins TRBV5-1 to TRBJ2-5; 13 bases in the junction line up with TRBD2. Input material: PBMCs. The receptor's source is a man aged 55 to 70 in good health and CMV-seronegative. The CDR3 region reads CASSSGLAGVETQYF. The sequenced DNA is TGCGCCAGCAGCTCCGGACTAGCGGGAGTAGAGACCCAGTACTTC.